These 14 T cell receptor beta chains were all obtained from the same sample, sequenced in a study of vaccination and CD4 T cells after COVID-19. These receptors' targets are unknown. Sequencing of cultured CD4+ T cell DNA used the Oncomine TCR Beta short-read assay. MiXCR, applied by TCRdb to the PCR reads, yields one record per CDR3 protein. The sample contains over 12,000 distinct CDR3 sequences, under 60% of which appear only once. Treatment meaning: approximately nine-day PBMC culture with coronavirus spike peptide pools or control peptides (ViraFEST assay). The sample was cultured CD4+ T cells from blood, taken after SARS-CoV-2 vaccination. These receptors all come from a human donor with COVID-19.

This rearrangement joins TRBV15 to TRBJ2-5; perhaps TRBD1 as D (6 bases). CDR3 length: 14 amino acids. Germline CDR1 reads LNHNV; CDR2 reads YYDKDF (reference sequence). Trimming took off 2 bases at V and 5 bases at J, with 12 bases between the two ends. The DNA of the CDR3 is TGTGCCACCAGCAGAACAGGGTCAGGGGAGACCCAGTACTTC. It encodes CATSRTGSGETQYF.

The J gene is TRBJ2-2, the V gene TRBV7-9; maybe TRBD2 (6 bases). The ends were cut back, 4 bases at V and 4 bases at J, with 16 bases in the middle. This CDR3 has 16 residues. Germline V CDR1 and CDR2: SEHNR, FQNEAQ (reference sequence). This chain's CDR3 is CASSYSLPGGTGELFF. Here the CDR3 DNA reads TGTGCCAGCAGCTATTCATTACCCGGGGGCACCGGGGAGCTGTTTTTT.

The rearrangement uses TRBV7-2 and TRBJ2-7, with D possibly being TRBD2 (6 bases). Germline V gene sequence: CDR1 SGHTA, CDR2 FQGNSA. V gave up 3 bases and J gave up 2 bases, with 8 bases separating them. The CDR3 runs 13 residues. This CDR3 is CASSLGGPYEQYF. The CDR3 DNA follows: TGTGCCAGCAGCTTGGGGGGACCCTACGAGCAGTACTTC.

This clonotype showed up just a few times. The V and J genes are TRBV15 and TRBJ1-2; the D is unclear. The CDR3 is made up of 14 amino acids. The germline V gene has CDR1 LNHNV and CDR2 YYDKDF (reference sequence). V dropped 0 bases and J dropped 3 bases, with 8 bases sitting between them. The CDR3 loop reads CATSREGSHYGYTF. CDR3 DNA sequence: TGTGCCACCAGCAGAGAAGGATCTCACTATGGCTACACCTTC.

The rearrangement links TRBV6-1 to TRBJ2-5; D call uncertain. The CDR3 runs 12 residues. In germline, CDR1 is MNHNS, CDR2 SASEGT. V was pared by 1 base and J by 6 bases, with 6 bases between. The DNA for the CDR3 is TGTGCCAGCAGTGAAGGGACGAAGACCCAGTACTTC. It specifies CASSEGTKTQYF.

The chain is built from TRBV7-9 and TRBJ1-2; a possible D gene is TRBD1 (6 bases). Germline CDR1 and CDR2: SEHNR and FQNEAQ (reference sequence). V was clipped by 7 bases and J by 0 bases, with 15 bases between them. This CDR3 is built from 15 residues. CDR3 loop: CASTGGREANYGYTF. The CDR3 DNA reads TGTGCCAGCACGGGGGGGCGAGAGGCTAACTATGGCTACACCTTC.

The chain links TRBV5-8 to TRBJ2-1; no firm D call. CDR3 length: 13 amino acids. The V gene's germline CDR1 is SGHTS and CDR2 YDEGEE. V shed 0 bases and J shed 3 bases, with 4 bases lying between them. CDR3: CASSLDSYNEQFF. CDR3 nucleotide sequence: TGTGCCAGCAGCTTGGACAGCTACAATGAGCAGTTCTTC.

The chain joins TRBV4-1 to TRBJ2-5; TRBD2 aligns across 7 bases. This CDR3 has 15 residues. V lost 2 bases to trimming and J lost 4 bases; unmatched junction nucleotides: 7. In germline, CDR1 is MGHRA, CDR2 YSYEKL. The CDR3 sequence: CASSQTSEPLETQYF. Here the CDR3 DNA reads TGCGCCAGCAGCCAAACTAGCGAACCGTTAGAGACCCAGTACTTC.

This clonotype was seen only a few times. V is TRBV6-5 and J is TRBJ2-5, with TRBD2 identical over 11 bases. Trimming cost V 0 bases and J 4 bases; bases outside gene matches: 4. The germline CDR1 and CDR2 sequences are MNHEY and SVGAGI. This CDR3 is 16 amino acids long. Here the CDR3 reads CASSYSTSGVRETQYF. DNA for the CDR3: TGTGCCAGCAGTTACTCGACTAGCGGGGTTCGAGAGACCCAGTACTTC.

The sample holds a few counts of this clonotype. The V gene is TRBV7-9, the J gene TRBJ1-5; D is ambiguous. The CDR3 contains 13 residues. Looked up from germline, CDR1 is SEHNR and CDR2 is FQNEAQ (reference sequence). The V gene lost 9 bases and the J gene lost 5 bases, with 14 bases spanning the gap. The CDR3: CASSRSGDQPQHF. CDR3 nucleotide sequence: TGTGCCAGTTCGCGTAGTGGGGATCAGCCCCAGCATTTT.

CDR3 nucleotide sequence: TGTGCCAGCACCAAGACAGGGGTGAACACTGAAGCTTTCTTT. Translation: CASTKTGVNTEAFF. The V call is TRBV6-1, the J call TRBJ1-1; 8 bases are a match to TRBD1. Trimming cost V 7 bases and J 0 bases; bases outside gene matches: 4. Germline V gives CDR1 MNHNS, CDR2 SASEGT. This CDR3 is built from 14 residues.

The V gene is TRBV12-3 or TRBV12-4, the J gene TRBJ1-2, with D maybe TRBD1 (6 bases). Trimming shortened V by 4 bases and J by 5 bases, and 14 bases separated the two germline ends. The CDR3 contains 14 residues. The CDR3 DNA follows: TGTGCCAGCAGTTCCCAGGGGAGGGAGTATGGCTACACCTTC. It translates to CASSSQGREYGYTF.

The chain has TRBV7-2 and TRBJ1-6; no reliable D call. This CDR3 is 14 amino acids long. Germline assignment: CDR1 SGHTA and CDR2 FQGNSA. Trimming removed 1 base from V and 4 bases from J, with 5 bases in between. Written as DNA, the CDR3 is TGTGCCAGCAGCTTAGGGGATTATAATTCACCCCTCCACTTT. It encodes CASSLGDYNSPLHF. Drawing the rest from reference TRBV7-2 and TRBJ1-6, the complete variable domain is GAGVSQSPSNKVTEKGKDVELRCDPISGHTALYWYRQSLGQGLEFLIYFQGNSAPDKSGLPSDRFSAERTGGSVSTLTIQRTQQEDSAVYLCASSLGDYNSPLHFGNGTRLTVT.

The chain links TRBV9 to TRBJ1-1, with 8 positions matching TRBD1. The junction had 10 bases not matched to a gene; V was cut back by 4 bases and J by 5 bases. This CDR3 contains 15 residues. Looked up from germline, CDR1 is SGDLS and CDR2 is YYNGEE. The CDR3 reads CASSQGAAPGTEAFF. Here the CDR3 DNA reads TGTGCCAGCAGCCAGGGGGCGGCTCCGGGGACTGAAGCTTTCTTT.